In its sample, the clone carrying this T cell receptor (beta chain) is medium-sized. What it recognizes is unknown. Method: immunoSEQ multiplex PCR; TCRdb's copy keeps in-frame clones and lacks some. The sample has 85,000 to 90,000 clones, around 90% seen once. These data originate in a study of T cell responses to AZD1222 COVID-19 vaccine. Study findings and constraints: Elevations in Spike-specific TCR breadth and depth followed administration of two AZD1222 doses. Dominant CD4 TCR responses targeted spike regions 160-218 and 743-854. There were repertoire samples only from the period after the peak T cell response.

The CDR3 is 14 residues long. The V segment lost 3 bases and the J segment 4 bases; nucleotides outside the gene matches: 2. CDR1 and CDR2 from the germline V gene are LGHDT and YNNKEL (reference sequence). This receptor was taken from an adult in good health. The chain is built from TRBV3-1 (or the pseudogene TRBV3-2) and TRBJ2-1; 8 nucleotides line up with TRBD2. The material sequenced was peripheral blood, taken on day 0 of AZD1222 vaccination. CDR3 sequence reads: CASSQVAGYNEQFF. CDR3 bases: TGTGCCAGCAGCCAGGTAGCGGGGTACAATGAGCAGTTCTTC.